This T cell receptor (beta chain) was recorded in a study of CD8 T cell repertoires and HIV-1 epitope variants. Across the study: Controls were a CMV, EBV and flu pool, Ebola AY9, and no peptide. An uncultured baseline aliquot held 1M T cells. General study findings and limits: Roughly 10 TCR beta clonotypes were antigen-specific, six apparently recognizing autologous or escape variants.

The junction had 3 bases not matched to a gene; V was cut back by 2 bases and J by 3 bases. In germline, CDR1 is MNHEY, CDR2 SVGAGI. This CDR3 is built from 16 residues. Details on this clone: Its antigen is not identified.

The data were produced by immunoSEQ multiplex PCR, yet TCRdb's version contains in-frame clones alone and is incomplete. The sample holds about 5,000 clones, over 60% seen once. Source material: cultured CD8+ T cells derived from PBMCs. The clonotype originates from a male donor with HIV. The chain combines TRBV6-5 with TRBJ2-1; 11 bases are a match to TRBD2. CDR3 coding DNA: TGTGCCAGCAGTTACCGGGGACTAGCGGACTACAATGAGCAGTTCTTC. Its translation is CASSYRGLADYNEQFF.